This is a list of T cell receptor beta chains from one sample in a study of OX40 agonist ivuxolimab in advanced cancers. Profiled with immunoSEQ multiplex PCR; TCRdb holds only in-frame clones, not every one. The repertoire holds more than 75,000 clones, with 70% to 90% as singletons. Sequenced material: CD4+ or CD8+ T cells sorted from blood, taken in a trial of the OX40 agonist ivuxolimab. These TCRs come from an adult with an advanced solid tumor such as melanoma, head and neck, liver or kidney cancer. Each CDR3 is given with its conserved first and last residue. D genes are given only for firm matches. The size of a clone is reported for some rows only, either as once, few or many, or as a class for expanded clones.

d_call j_call v_call clone_size cdr3_aa cdr3_nt
. TRBJ2-7 TRBV6-1 few CASSVANGYEQYF TGTGCCAGCAGTGTGGCTAATGGTTACGAGCAGTACTTC
TRBD2 TRBJ2-1 TRBV12-5 . CASGIGGLAFEQFF TGTGCTAGTGGTATCGGGGGACTAGCATTTGAGCAGTTCTTC
. TRBJ2-1 TRBV14 . CASSQVGAGFHNEQFF TGTGCCAGCAGCCAAGTGGGGGCAGGGTTCCACAATGAGCAGTTCTTC
TRBD1 TRBJ2-1 TRBV5-1 few CASSLDWTGYNEQFF TGCGCCAGCAGCTTGGACTGGACAGGTTACAATGAGCAGTTCTTC
TRBD1 TRBJ2-7 TRBV5-6 . CASSLGTGGYEQYF TGTGCCAGCAGCTTGGGGACAGGGGGCTACGAGCAGTACTTC
TRBD2 TRBJ2-3 TRBV5-1 . CASSPGGRGGADTQYF TGCGCCAGCAGCCCTGGCGGGCGGGGGGGCGCAGATACGCAGTATTTT
. TRBJ1-2 TRBV11-3 . CARNRVAGGYTF TGTGCCAGGAACAGGGTGGCGGGCGGCTACACCTTC
. TRBJ2-3 TRBV6-1 . CASNGGSRGGDTQYF TGTGCCAGCAACGGAGGCAGTCGAGGGGGAGATACGCAGTATTTT
. TRBJ2-1 TRBV5-4 . CASSLTANEQFF TGTGCCAGCAGCTTGACGGCCAATGAGCAGTTCTTC
. TRBJ2-7 TRBV11-2 . CASSLVSGGVYEQYF TGTGCCAGCAGCTTAGTTTCCGGGGGCGTCTACGAGCAGTACTTC
TRBD1 TRBJ2-1 TRBV11-1 . CASSLGQGIHEQFF TGTGCCAGCAGCCTGGGACAGGGTATCCATGAGCAGTTCTTC
. TRBJ2-1 TRBV7-2 . CASSLREGGSYNEQFF TGTGCCAGCAGCTTAAGGGAGGGGGGCTCGTACAATGAGCAGTTCTTC
TRBD1 TRBJ2-6 TRBV28 . CASSGQVSGANVLTF TGTGCCAGCAGTGGACAGGTCTCTGGGGCCAACGTCCTGACTTTC
TRBD1 TRBJ2-1 TRBV2 . CASSEGRGRYDEQFF TGTGCCAGCAGTGAAGGCAGGGGGCGGTATGATGAGCAGTTCTTC
. TRBJ2-3 TRBV2 . CASYYGTTSTDTQYF TGTGCCAGCTATTACGGGACAACTAGCACAGATACGCAGTATTTT
. TRBJ2-1 TRBV9 . CASSVGTTPYNEQFF TGTGCCAGCAGCGTCGGGACAACCCCCTACAATGAGCAGTTCTTC
TRBD1 TRBJ1-1 TRBV19 . CASSVQGAAEAFF TGTGCCAGTAGCGTACAGGGGGCCGCTGAAGCTTTCTTT
. TRBJ1-1 TRBV6-1 . CASKWGLTEAFF TGTGCCAGCAAGTGGGGGTTGACTGAAGCTTTCTTT
. TRBJ1-6 TRBV19 . CASRYQPINNSPLHF TGTGCCAGTAGATACCAGCCGATTAATAATTCACCCCTCCACTTT
TRBD1 TRBJ1-5 TRBV6-6 once CASSSPGQGGQPQHF TGTGCCAGCAGTTCACCTGGACAGGGCGGCCAGCCCCAGCATTTT
. TRBJ1-4 TRBV7-6 . CASSLSGTANEKLFF TGTGCCAGCAGCTTATCCGGGACGGCTAATGAAAAACTGTTTTTT
. TRBJ1-1 TRBV6-5 . CASSYTANTEAFF TGTGCCAGCAGTTACACGGCGAACACTGAAGCTTTCTTT
TRBD2 TRBJ2-1 TRBV2 . CASSATSGGYNEQFF TGTGCCAGCAGTGCTACTAGCGGGGGTTACAATGAGCAGTTCTTC
. TRBJ2-1 TRBV21-1 once CASSAPFGAESYNEQFF TGTGCCAGCAGCGCCCCCTTTGGAGCGGAATCGTACAATGAGCAGTTCTTC
TRBD2 TRBJ2-3 TRBV27 . CASSYKASGIPLDTQYF TGTGCCAGCAGTTACAAGGCTAGCGGGATCCCCCTGGATACGCAGTATTTT
TRBD2 TRBJ2-1 TRBV5-1 . CASSASLAGYEQFF TGCGCCAGCAGCGCTTCACTAGCGGGTTATGAGCAGTTCTTC
. TRBJ2-1 TRBV11-1 few CASSFQRVRASEQFF TGTGCCAGCAGCTTTCAAAGGGTGAGGGCTAGTGAGCAGTTCTTC
TRBD2 TRBJ2-2 TRBV9 . CASSVGRPKGLPMNTGELFF TGTGCCAGCAGCGTAGGCCGTCCTAAGGGACTACCAATGAACACCGGGGAGCTGTTTTTT
TRBD1 TRBJ2-5 TRBV5-6 once CASRRIEGQRETQYF TGTGCCAGCAGACGAATCGAGGGACAGCGAGAGACCCAGTACTTC
TRBD2 TRBJ2-3 TRBV30 . CAWSVGTSTQYF TGTGCCTGGAGTGTAGGGACTAGCACGCAGTATTTT
. TRBJ2-1 TRBV6-5 . CASSYLTGNEQFF TGTGCCAGCAGCTACTTAACAGGCAATGAGCAGTTCTTC
TRBD1 TRBJ1-1 TRBV6-5 once CASSYRGVMNTEAFF TGTGCCAGCAGCTACAGGGGGGTTATGAACACTGAAGCTTTCTTT
TRBD1 TRBJ2-1 TRBV18 . CASTGTGIPYNEQFF TGTGCCAGCACGGGGACAGGGATTCCCTACAATGAGCAGTTCTTC
. TRBJ2-3 TRBV6-6 . CASSYPQATDTQYF TGTGCCAGCAGTTACCCCCAAGCGACAGATACGCAGTATTTT
TRBD1 TRBJ2-2 TRBV27 . CASSPGQLAGELFF TGTGCCAGCAGTCCGGGACAGCTTGCCGGGGAGCTGTTTTTT
. TRBJ1-3 TRBV11-2 . CASSPRTDTSGNTIYF TGTGCCAGCAGCCCCCGGACAGATACCTCTGGAAACACCATATATTTT
. TRBJ2-3 TRBV15 . CATSHAAGSSTDTQYF TGTGCCACCAGCCATGCCGCGGGATCAAGCACAGATACGCAGTATTTT
TRBD1 TRBJ2-3 TRBV19 . CASSIRQGTGDTQYF TGTGCCAGTAGTATCCGACAGGGGACGGGAGATACGCAGTATTTT
TRBD1 TRBJ2-2 TRBV5-1 . CASTGQGPNTGELFF TGCGCCAGCACCGGACAGGGGCCCAACACCGGGGAGCTGTTTTTT
. TRBJ2-3 TRBV4-1 . CASSQEARGRTDTQYF TGCGCCAGCAGCCAAGAAGCTCGGGGGCGCACAGATACGCAGTATTTT
. TRBJ2-1 TRBV6-5 . CASSWTGTTSYNEQFF TGTGCCAGCAGTTGGACAGGGACTACCTCCTACAATGAGCAGTTCTTC
. TRBJ1-3 TRBV10-1 . CASRRQGKSGNTIYF TGCGCCAGCAGACGGCAGGGAAAGAGTGGAAACACCATATATTTT
. TRBJ1-5 TRBV6-1 . CASSEARSIPSNQPQHF TGTGCCAGCAGTGAAGCGCGGTCCATCCCTAGCAATCAGCCCCAGCATTTT
. TRBJ2-3 TRBV5-6 . CASSLGAPSDTQYF TGTGCCAGCAGCTTGGGGGCCCCGTCGGATACGCAGTATTTT
TRBD2 TRBJ2-7 TRBV15 few CATGTSSYEQYF TGTGCCACAGGGACTAGCAGTTACGAGCAGTACTTC
TRBD1 TRBJ2-2 TRBV7-7 . CASSLTLGQGTGELFF TGTGCCAGCAGCTTAACGTTGGGACAGGGGACCGGGGAGCTGTTTTTT
. TRBJ1-1 TRBV5-4 . CASSLAAGQLNTEAFF TGTGCCAGCAGCTTAGCGGCTGGACAGCTTAACACTGAAGCTTTCTTT
. TRBJ2-3 TRBV9 . CASSVPSDTQYF TGTGCCAGCAGCGTCCCGTCAGATACGCAGTATTTT